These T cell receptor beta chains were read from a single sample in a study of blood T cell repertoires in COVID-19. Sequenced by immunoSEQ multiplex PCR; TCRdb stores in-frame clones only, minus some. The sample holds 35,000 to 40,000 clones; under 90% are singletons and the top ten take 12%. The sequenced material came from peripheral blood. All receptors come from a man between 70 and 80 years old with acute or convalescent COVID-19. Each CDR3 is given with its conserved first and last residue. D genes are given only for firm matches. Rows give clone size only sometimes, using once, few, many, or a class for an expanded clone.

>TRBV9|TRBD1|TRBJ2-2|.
TGTGCCAGCAGCGTAGAAGGACAGGGGGCCGGGGAGCTGTTTTTT
CASSVEGQGAGELFF
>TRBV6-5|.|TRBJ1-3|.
TGTGCCAGCAGTTACTCGGCAGGGAGGACTGGAAACACCATATATTTT
CASSYSAGRTGNTIYF
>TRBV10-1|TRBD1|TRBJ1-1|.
TGCGCCAGCAGTGACCCGCGGGGACAGATGAACACTGAAGCTTTCTTT
CASSDPRGQMNTEAFF
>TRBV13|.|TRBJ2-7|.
TGTGCCAGCAGCTTAGGCAGAGGCGAGCAGTACTTC
CASSLGRGEQYF
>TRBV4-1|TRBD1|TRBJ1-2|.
TGCGCCAGCAGCCAAGTCATCCGGGACAGACGCGTTGGAAACTATGGCTACACCTTC
CASSQVIRDRRVGNYGYTF
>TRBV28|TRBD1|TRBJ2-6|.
TGTGCCAGCTTGACAGGGAGTGCCAACGTCCTGACTTTC
CASLTGSANVLTF
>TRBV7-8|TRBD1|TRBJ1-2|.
TGTGCCAGCAGCTCCGGACAGGGGGCAATAGGGGGCTACACCTTC
CASSSGQGAIGGYTF
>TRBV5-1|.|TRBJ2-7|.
TGCGCCAGCAGCTTTATGAGCGGCCGGGGCTACGAGCAGTACTTC
CASSFMSGRGYEQYF
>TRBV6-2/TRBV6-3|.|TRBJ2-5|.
TGTGCCAGCAGTTCCGACAGGGCCCTACCGGGGGTCCAAGAGACCCAGTACTTC
CASSSDRALPGVQETQYF
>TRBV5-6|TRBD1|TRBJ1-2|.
TGTGCCAGCACGCCGACAGGGGCCGATGGCTACACCTTC
CASTPTGADGYTF
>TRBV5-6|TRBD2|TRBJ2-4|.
TGTGCCAGCAGCTTGGTGGTGGGAGGGTTAGCCAAAAACATTCAGTACTTC
CASSLVVGGLAKNIQYF
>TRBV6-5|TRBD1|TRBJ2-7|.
TGTGCCAGCATCAGACAGGGGGCCTCCTACGAGCAGTACTTC
CASIRQGASYEQYF
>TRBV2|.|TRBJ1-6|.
TGTGCCAGCATCGCAGGGGATCTATCACCCCTCCACTTT
CASIAGDLSPLHF
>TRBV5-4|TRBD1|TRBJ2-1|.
TGTGCCAGCAGGACTACGGGACAGGGATACAATGAGCAGTTCTTC
CASRTTGQGYNEQFF
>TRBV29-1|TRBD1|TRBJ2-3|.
TGCAGCGTGGCGGGACAGGGGAGCACAGATACGCAGTATTTT
CSVAGQGSTDTQYF
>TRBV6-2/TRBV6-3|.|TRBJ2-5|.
TGTGCCAGCAGCCCTGGGCCAGGCGAGACCCAGTACTTC
CASSPGPGETQYF
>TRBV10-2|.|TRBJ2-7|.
TGCGCCAGCAGATCCCCGGGACAATTTCACGAGCAGTACTTC
CASRSPGQFHEQYF
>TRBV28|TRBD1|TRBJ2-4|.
TGTGCCAGCAACCCCGGGACAGCTAAAAACATTCAGTACTTC
CASNPGTAKNIQYF
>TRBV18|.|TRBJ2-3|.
TGTGCCAGCTCACCGAGGGCAGATACGCAGTATTTT
CASSPRADTQYF
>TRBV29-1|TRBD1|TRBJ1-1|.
TGCAGCGTCCCCGACAGGGGGGGACAAGTGACTGAAGCTTTCTTT
CSVPDRGGQVTEAFF
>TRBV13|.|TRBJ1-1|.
TGTGCCAGCAGCTTAGGATCAATCGCCTCATCTACGGGGAACACTGAAGCTTTCTTT
CASSLGSIASSTGNTEAFF
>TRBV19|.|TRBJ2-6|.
TGTGCCAGTAGTATAGATTACAGCTCTGGGGCCAACGTCCTGACTTTC
CASSIDYSSGANVLTF
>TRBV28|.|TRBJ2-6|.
TGTGCCAGCAGCCTTCTCGGGATCTCTGGGGCCAACGTCCTGACTTTC
CASSLLGISGANVLTF
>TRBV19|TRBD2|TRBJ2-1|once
TGTGCCAGTAGGTCAACTAGCGCTAGACCTTCCTCCTACAATGAGCAGTTCTTC
CASRSTSARPSSYNEQFF
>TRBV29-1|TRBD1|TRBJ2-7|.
TGCAGCGTCTTACAGGGGGAGGAGCAGTACTTC
CSVLQGEEQYF
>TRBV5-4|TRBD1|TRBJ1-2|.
TGTGCCAGCAGCCCCCCCGGGACAGGGGTATCAGCTAACTATGGCTACACCTTC
CASSPPGTGVSANYGYTF
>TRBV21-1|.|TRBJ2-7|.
TGTGCCAGGCCGAACCTAAAGCCCTACGAGCAGTACTTC
CARPNLKPYEQYF
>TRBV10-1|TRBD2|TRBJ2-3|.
TGCGCCAGCAGCCGAGCGGGAGGTTTCCCGAATACGCAGTATTTT
CASSRAGGFPNTQYF
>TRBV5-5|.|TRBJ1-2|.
TGTGCCAGCAGCTTGGCCGGACAGAACTATGGCTACACCTTC
CASSLAGQNYGYTF
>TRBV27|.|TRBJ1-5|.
TGTGCCAGCAGTCTAAGGACACTCCAGCCCCAGCATTTT
CASSLRTLQPQHF
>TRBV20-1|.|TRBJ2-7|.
TGCAGTTGGCAGGGTATCGACGAGCAGTACTTC
CSWQGIDEQYF